The 22 T cell receptor beta chains reported below all come from one sample, sequenced in a study of T cell responses to AZD1222 COVID-19 vaccine. The method was immunoSEQ multiplex PCR; TCRdb's version includes in-frame clones alone and lacks a portion of them. The sample yields tens of thousands of clones, 80% to 90% seen once. This specimen was peripheral blood, taken 28 days after the second AZD1222 dose. These receptors were taken from an adult who received the AZD1222 COVID-19 vaccine.

The genes are TRBV12-3 or TRBV12-4 and TRBJ2-7, with D perhaps TRBD1 (5 bases). The V gene lost 2 bases and the J gene lost 6 bases, with 11 bases spanning the gap. The CDR3 loop spans 13 amino acids. The CDR3 here is CASSLFSGREQYF. CDR3 DNA: TGTGCCAGCAGTTTATTTTCAGGGCGCGAGCAGTACTTC.

This chain joins TRBV5-6 and TRBJ1-5, with D possibly being TRBD1 (6 bases). This CDR3 contains 16 residues. Germline values: CDR1 SGHDT, CDR2 YYEEEE. With 6 bases removed from V and 0 bases from J, the gap between germline ends came to 16 bases. The CDR3 loop reads CASMPRGGGSNQPQHF. The CDR3 DNA reads as TGTGCCAGCATGCCCCGTGGAGGGGGTAGCAATCAGCCCCAGCATTTT.

The gene calls are TRBV27 and TRBJ2-2, with TRBD1 matching 7 bases. Germline V lookup: CDR1 MNHEY, CDR2 SMNVEV (reference sequence). Trimming at V came to 5 bases and at J to 5 bases, leaving 5 bases not matched to a gene. The CDR3 consists of 14 residues. Here the CDR3 DNA reads TGTGCCAGCAGTATGACAGGGTGGACCGGGGAGCTGTTTTTT. Protein product: CASSMTGWTGELFF.

The V call is TRBV7-9, the J call TRBJ2-2; unclear D gene. Between the trimmed V and J ends, which lost 1 base and 6 bases, there was a span of 6 bases. The CDR3 loop spans 13 amino acids. The V gene's germline CDR1 is SEHNR and CDR2 FQNEAQ (reference sequence). CDR3 loop: CASSLEFAGELFF. CDR3 sequence (DNA): TGTGCCAGCAGCTTAGAGTTCGCCGGGGAGCTGTTTTTT.

The chain carries TRBV4-2 and TRBJ2-1; D perhaps matches TRBD2 (5 bases). This CDR3 contains 15 residues. The germline V and J ends were trimmed by 3 bases and 5 bases, with 14 bases remaining between them. Germline CDR1 reads LGHNA; CDR2 reads YNFKEQ. CDR3 nucleotides: TGTGCCAGCAGCCACCCCCGGGGAGTTGACAATGAGCAGTTCTTC. This codes for CASSHPRGVDNEQFF.

V gene TRBV11-2 combines with J gene TRBJ1-2, with TRBD1 as a possible D gene (6 bases). The V end was cut by 2 bases, the J end by 3 bases, with 10 bases between. The V gene's germline CDR1 is SGHAT and CDR2 FQNNGV. The CDR3 has 14 residues. The CDR3 spells CASSLSGTHYGYTF. DNA for the CDR3: TGTGCCAGCAGCTTAAGTGGGACACACTATGGCTACACCTTC.

V is TRBV21-1 and J is TRBJ1-6. TRBV21-1 is described as a pseudogene. The CDR3 covers 15 residues. CDR3 region: CASGVIKLVNSPLHF. In DNA form, the CDR3 reads TGTGCCAGCGGGGTAATTAAGTTGGTGAATTCACCCCTCCACTTT.

A single count supports this clone. The CDR3 DNA follows: TGTGCCAGCAGCTTGATTTCCCCCTCCTATAATTCACCCCTCCACTTT. It is translated as CASSLISPSYNSPLHF. This sequence joins TRBV5-5 and TRBJ1-6; D is unclear. The ends were cut back, 1 base at V and 0 bases at J, with 8 bases in the middle. CDR3 length: 16 residues. Germline-derived CDR1 and CDR2 are SGHKS and YYEKEE (reference sequence).

The chain has TRBV30 and TRBJ2-5, with D hard to call. CDR3 length equals 14 residues. CDR1 GTSNPN and CDR2 SVGIG come from the germline V gene (reference sequence). V lost 2 bases and J lost 7, with 17 bases in between. CDR3 sequence (DNA): TGTGCCTGGAGTACCTCACTCAGTACGGGGACCCAGTACTTC. This translates into CAWSTSLSTGTQYF.

This clone has only a few counts. V and J are TRBV12-3 or TRBV12-4 and TRBJ2-2; D gene unclear. The V and J ends lost 4 bases and 1 base respectively, with 4 bases between them. The CDR3 spans 13 residues. The CDR3, as DNA: TGTGCCAGCAGTTCTCTGAACACCGGGGAGCTGTTTTTT. This encodes CASSSLNTGELFF.

This chain uses TRBV5-1 with TRBJ2-3; TRBD2 matches 14 bases. Germline V gene data show CDR1 as SGHRS and CDR2 as YFSETQ. The CDR3 is made up of 16 amino acids. V lost 4 bases to trimming and J lost 2 bases; unmatched junction nucleotides: 3. This CDR3 reads CASSGLAGGPTDTQYF. DNA of the CDR3: TGCGCCAGCAGCGGACTAGCGGGAGGCCCCACAGATACGCAGTATTTT.

The chain links TRBV6-5 to TRBJ2-7, with 8 bases aligning to TRBD2. Germline lookup yields CDR1 MNHEY and CDR2 SVGAGI. Unmatched junction bases numbered 8, after V lost 5 bases and J lost 5 bases. This CDR3 is 14 amino acids long. The CDR3: CASSPSGLANEQYF. The CDR3 DNA is TGTGCCAGCAGTCCATCCGGACTAGCTAACGAGCAGTACTTC.

J is TRBJ2-1 and V is TRBV2, with 14 bases lining up with TRBD2. From germline, CDR1 is SNHLY and CDR2 FYNNEI. The CDR3 sequence is 17 residues long. The ends lost 9 bases at V and 7 bases at J; junction bases unmatched: 14. CDR3 amino acids: CASSTSGGASWQNEQFF. The DNA for the CDR3 is TGTGCCAGTTCGACTAGCGGGGGGGCGTCGTGGCAGAATGAGCAGTTCTTC.

The V and J genes are TRBV30 and TRBJ1-2, with a weak D call TRBD1 (5 bases). Trimming removed 0 bases at V and 6 bases at J, with 14 bases between. The CDR3 length is 14 residues. Germline CDR1 reads GTSNPN; CDR2 reads SVGIG (reference sequence). CDR3 DNA: TGTGCCTGGAGTGTAGGCGCAGGGCAGAATGGCTACACCTTC. The encoded protein is CAWSVGAGQNGYTF.

The chain joins TRBV12-2 to TRBJ2-7; TRBD1, the D gene given by the table, was not confirmed from the DNA. TRBV12-2 is marked as a pseudogene. The CDR3 sequence is 14 residues long. In DNA, the CDR3 is TGTGCAAGTCGCTACCGGGACAGGGGATTCGAGCAGTACTTC. It encodes CASRYRDRGFEQYF.

This chain joins TRBV11-2 and TRBJ2-7, with 8 positions matching TRBD1. The germline gives CDR1 SGHAT, CDR2 FQNNGV. V lost 4 bases, J lost 3 bases, and 8 bases stayed unmatched. This CDR3 is built from 15 residues. The DNA for the CDR3 is TGTGCCAGCAGCTCGGACCAGGGGGCGCACTACGAGCAGTACTTC. This translates into CASSSDQGAHYEQYF. The full variable domain, in which reference TRBV11-2 and TRBJ2-7 provide the parts outside the CDR3, is EAGVAQSPRYKIIEKRQSVAFWCNPISGHATLYWYQQILGQGPKLLIQFQNNGVVDDSQLPKDRFSAERLKGVDSTLKIQPAKLEDSAVYLCASSSDQGAHYEQYFGPGTRLTVT.

The CDR3 DNA reads TGCGCCAGCAGCTTCAGTTCTAGGCAAACAGATACGCAGTATTTT. This gives the protein CASSFSSRQTDTQYF. The chain is built from TRBV5-1 and TRBJ2-3; D uncertain. The V gene lost 2 bases and the J gene lost 3 bases, with 13 bases spanning the gap. Germline CDR1 is SGHRS and CDR2 is YFSETQ. This CDR3 comprises 15 residues.

The table lists this clone with a count of one. The chain carries TRBV6-4 and TRBJ2-1, with 11 bases aligning to TRBD2. Germline loops: CDR1 MRHNA, CDR2 SNTAGT. CDR3 length: 16 residues. The V gene end was trimmed by 3 bases and the J gene end by 9 bases; junction bases not matched to a gene: 10. In nucleotides, the CDR3 is TGTGCCAGCAGTGATTTAGCGGGGGGGCATATAAGTGAGCAGTTCTTC. This gives the protein CASSDLAGGHISEQFF.

This chain uses TRBV2 with TRBJ2-1; no clear D. V was cut by 3 bases and J by 4 bases, with 7 bases left in between. CDR3 length equals 13 residues. Germline lookup yields CDR1 SNHLY and CDR2 FYNNEI. The CDR3 sequence: CASSDGTYNEQFF. The DNA of the CDR3 is TGTGCCAGCAGTGATGGCACGTACAATGAGCAGTTCTTC.

The chain combines TRBV6-2 or TRBV6-3 with TRBJ2-3, with unresolved D. Per germline, CDR1 MNHEY and CDR2 SVGEGT. Trimming removed 2 bases from V and 8 bases from J, with 8 bases in between. The CDR3 sequence is 12 residues long. DNA of the CDR3: TGTGCCAGCAGTTACGCTTCTGGTACGCAGTATTTT. Amino acids: CASSYASGTQYF.

The chain carries TRBV2 and TRBJ2-2; D remains unclear. V dropped 7 bases and J dropped 4 bases, with 4 bases sitting between them. The germline CDR1 and CDR2 sequences are SNHLY and FYNNEI. The CDR3 is 11 residues long. CDR3 region: CASIFTGELFF. As DNA, the CDR3 is TGTGCCAGCATTTTCACCGGGGAGCTGTTTTTT.

The chain joins TRBV25-1 to TRBJ2-3; possible D gene TRBD1, 6 bases. This CDR3 region has 14 residues. V gave up 7 bases and J gave up 7 bases, with 18 bases separating them. Germline V CDR1 and CDR2: MGHDK, SYGVNS. The CDR3 sequence: CASTGTRWGNTQYF. The DNA of the CDR3 is TGTGCCAGCACCGGGACAAGGTGGGGAAATACGCAGTATTTT.